This T cell receptor (beta chain) was sequenced for a study of spatial heterogeneity in lung cancer. At the level of the study: Approximately 70 TRACERx patients with early, untreated non-small cell lung cancer donated samples.

The sample's time point: blood at routine non-recurrence follow-up after resection. Whole RNA, isolated from tumor, nontumor lung or frozen PBMC, was sequenced without prior sorting. TCRdb ran MiXCR on the 5' RACE reads and lists one entry per CDR3 protein. The sample includes tens of thousands of distinct CDR3 sequences, around 6.7% of them seen just once. In its sample, this clonotype was seen many times. V was trimmed by 2 bases and J by 6 bases, leaving 13 bases between them. The CDR3 has 14 residues. The sample consisted of PBMCs, taken at follow-up. The chain employs TRBV12-3 or TRBV12-4 and TRBJ1-2; D is undetermined. The sequence was collected from a female donor with early-stage non-small cell lung cancer. The CDR3 here is CASSLMIAAHGYTF. The CDR3 DNA sequence: TGTGCCAGCAGTTTAATGATCGCGGCCCATGGCTACACCTTC.